The table lists the clone carrying this T cell receptor beta chain with a few counts. What it binds is unknown. The source of the sample is a study of T-cell memory formation after mild COVID-19. Background on the study: Most TCR clusters belonged to a single donor. Findings of the study overall: Memory cells collected pre-infection included some clones that later responded, suggesting cross-reactive memory joined.

Researchers used 5'RACE with constant-segment primers to make TCR alpha and TCR beta cDNA libraries that carry sample barcodes and UMIs. MiXCR was run by TCRdb on the 5' RACE reads, yielding one entry per CDR3 protein. The sample has around 320,000 distinct CDR3 sequences, 25% to 30% seen once. This CDR3 has 16 amino acids. Trimming pared 7 bases from V and 0 bases from J, leaving 15 bases between. This chain connects TRBV12-3 or TRBV12-4 to TRBJ2-2; the D is unclear. The sequence derives from an adult woman who had mild COVID-19 (a few samples of this study predate the infection). Cell type and time point are not known. Sequencing was performed on PBMCs or a T cell subset sorted from them (not recorded which). CDR3 amino acids: CASKSAALANTGELFF. The CDR3 bases are TGTGCCAGCAAATCCGCAGCCCTAGCGAACACCGGGGAGCTGTTTTTT.